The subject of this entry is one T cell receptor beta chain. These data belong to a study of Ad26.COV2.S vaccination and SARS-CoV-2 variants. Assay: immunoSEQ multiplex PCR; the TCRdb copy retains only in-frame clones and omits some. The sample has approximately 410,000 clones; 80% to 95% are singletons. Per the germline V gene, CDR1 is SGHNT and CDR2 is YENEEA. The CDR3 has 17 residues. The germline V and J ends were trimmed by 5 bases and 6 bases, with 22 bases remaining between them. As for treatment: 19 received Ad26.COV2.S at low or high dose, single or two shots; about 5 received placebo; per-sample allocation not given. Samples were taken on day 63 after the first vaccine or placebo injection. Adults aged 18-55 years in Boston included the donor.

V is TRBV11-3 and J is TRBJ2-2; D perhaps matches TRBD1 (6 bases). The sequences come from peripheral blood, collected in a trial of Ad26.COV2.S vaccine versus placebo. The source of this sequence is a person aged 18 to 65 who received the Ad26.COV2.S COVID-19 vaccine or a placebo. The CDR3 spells CASSQGRGRDVAGELFF. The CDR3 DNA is TGTGCCAGCAGCCAAGGCAGGGGCAGGGATGTGGCCGGGGAGCTGTTTTTT.